This T cell receptor (beta chain) was identified in a study of T cell changes during pregnancy in multiple sclerosis. The repertoire was sequenced with immunoSEQ multiplex PCR; TCRdb's copy has only in-frame clones and lacks some. The data hold roughly 48,000 clones, with roughly 92% observed a single time. The CDR3 is made up of 15 amino acids. Germline lookup yields CDR1 SGHTA and CDR2 FQGNSA. Losses at the gene ends were 5 bases for V and 5 bases for J; bases not matched to a gene: 7. The clonotype comes from a female donor in good health, enrolled as a control in a pregnancy study. This chain links TRBV7-2 with TRBJ2-1, with 9 bases identical to TRBD2. Sequences were derived from CD4+ T cells from peripheral blood mononuclear cells, sampled in the second trimester of pregnancy. Here the CDR3 DNA reads TGTGCCAGCAGCCCAATAGCGGGAGCGGACAATGAGCAGTTCTTC. It specifies CASSPIAGADNEQFF.